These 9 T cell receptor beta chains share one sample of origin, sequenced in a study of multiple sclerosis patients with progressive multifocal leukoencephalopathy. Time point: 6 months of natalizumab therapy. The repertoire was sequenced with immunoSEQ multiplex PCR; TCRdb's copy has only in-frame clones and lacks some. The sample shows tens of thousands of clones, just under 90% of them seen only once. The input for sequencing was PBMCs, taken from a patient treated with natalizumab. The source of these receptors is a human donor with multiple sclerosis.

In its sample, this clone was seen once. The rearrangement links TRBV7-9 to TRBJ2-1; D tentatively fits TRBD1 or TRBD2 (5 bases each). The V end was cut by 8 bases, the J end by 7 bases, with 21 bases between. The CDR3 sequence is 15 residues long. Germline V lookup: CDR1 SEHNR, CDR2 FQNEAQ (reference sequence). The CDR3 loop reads CASLARVSELNEQFF. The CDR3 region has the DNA TGTGCCAGCCTCGCCAGGGTTAGCGAGCTGAATGAGCAGTTCTTC.

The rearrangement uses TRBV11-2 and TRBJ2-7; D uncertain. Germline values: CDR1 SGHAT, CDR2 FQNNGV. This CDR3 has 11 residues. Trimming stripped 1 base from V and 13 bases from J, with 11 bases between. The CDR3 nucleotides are TGTGCCAGCAGCTTAGGGTCGGAACAATACTTC. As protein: CASSLGSEQYF.

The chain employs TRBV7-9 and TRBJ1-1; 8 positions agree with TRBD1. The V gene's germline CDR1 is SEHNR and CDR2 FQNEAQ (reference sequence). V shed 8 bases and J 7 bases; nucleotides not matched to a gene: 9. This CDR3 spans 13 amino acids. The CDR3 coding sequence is TGTGCCAGCTTAAGGACAGGGAAGGATGAAGCTTTCTTT. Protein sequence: CASLRTGKDEAFF.

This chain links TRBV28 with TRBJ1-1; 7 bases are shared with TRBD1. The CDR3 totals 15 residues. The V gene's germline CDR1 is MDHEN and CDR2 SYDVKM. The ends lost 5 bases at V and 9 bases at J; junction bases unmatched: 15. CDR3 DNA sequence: TGTGCCAGCAGTCCATTGGGACAGCCCCTGGGAAAAGCTTTCTTT. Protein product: CASSPLGQPLGKAFF.

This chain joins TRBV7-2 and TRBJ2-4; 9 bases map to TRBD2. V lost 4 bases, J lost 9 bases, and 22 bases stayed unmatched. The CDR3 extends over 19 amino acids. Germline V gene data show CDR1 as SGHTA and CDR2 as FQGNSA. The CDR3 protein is CASSSYGRTSALREGIQYF. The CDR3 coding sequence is TGTGCCAGCAGCTCATATGGAAGGACTAGCGCTTTAAGGGAGGGCATTCAGTACTTC.

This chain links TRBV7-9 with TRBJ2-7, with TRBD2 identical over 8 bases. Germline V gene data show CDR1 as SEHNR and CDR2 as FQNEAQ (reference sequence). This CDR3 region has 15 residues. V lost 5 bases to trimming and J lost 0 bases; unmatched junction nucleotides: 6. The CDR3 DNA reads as TGTGCCAGCAGCCAACCAGCGGGGGTCTCCTACGAGCAGTACTTC. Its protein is CASSQPAGVSYEQYF.

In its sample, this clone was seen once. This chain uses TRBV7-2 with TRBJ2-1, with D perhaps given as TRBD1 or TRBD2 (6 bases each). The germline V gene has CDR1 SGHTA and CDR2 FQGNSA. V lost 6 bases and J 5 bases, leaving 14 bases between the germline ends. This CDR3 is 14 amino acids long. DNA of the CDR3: TGTGCCAGCAGGGGGGGCGGAGTAAACAATGAGCAGTTCTTC. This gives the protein CASRGGGVNNEQFF.

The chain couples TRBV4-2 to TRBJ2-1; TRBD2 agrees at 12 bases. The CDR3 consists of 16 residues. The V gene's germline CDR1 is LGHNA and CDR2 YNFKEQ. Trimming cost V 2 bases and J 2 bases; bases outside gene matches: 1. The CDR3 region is CASSQSSGGAYNEQFF. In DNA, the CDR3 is TGTGCCAGCAGCCAATCTAGCGGGGGGGCCTACAATGAGCAGTTCTTC.

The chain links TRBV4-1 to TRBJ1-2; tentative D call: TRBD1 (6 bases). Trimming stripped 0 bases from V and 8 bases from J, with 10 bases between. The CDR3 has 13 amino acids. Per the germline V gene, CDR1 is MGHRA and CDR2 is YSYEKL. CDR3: CASSQDSGEGYTF. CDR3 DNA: TGCGCCAGCAGCCAAGATTCAGGGGAAGGCTACACCTTC.